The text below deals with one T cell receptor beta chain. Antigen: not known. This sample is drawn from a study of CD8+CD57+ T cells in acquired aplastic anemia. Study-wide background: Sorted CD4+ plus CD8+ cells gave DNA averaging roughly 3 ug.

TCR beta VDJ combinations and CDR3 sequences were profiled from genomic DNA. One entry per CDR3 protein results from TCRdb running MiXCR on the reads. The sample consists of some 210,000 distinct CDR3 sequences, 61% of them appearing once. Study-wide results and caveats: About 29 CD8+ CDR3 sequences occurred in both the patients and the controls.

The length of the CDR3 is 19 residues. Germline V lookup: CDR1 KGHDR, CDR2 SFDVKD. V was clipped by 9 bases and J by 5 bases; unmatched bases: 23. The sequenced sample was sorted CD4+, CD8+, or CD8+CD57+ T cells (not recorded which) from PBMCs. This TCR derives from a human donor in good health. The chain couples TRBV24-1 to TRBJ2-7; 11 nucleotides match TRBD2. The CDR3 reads CATWIEGGTSGSLTHEQYF. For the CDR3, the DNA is TGTGCCACCTGGATCGAAGGGGGGACTAGCGGCTCCCTTACCCACGAGCAGTACTTC.